The source of this TCR beta chain is a study of blood T cell repertoires in COVID-19. Looking at the study overall: Acute and convalescent COVID-19 samples came from the United States, Italy and Spain.

The V gene's germline CDR1 is SGHTA and CDR2 FQGNSA. V dropped 0 bases and J dropped 0 bases, with 6 bases sitting between them. The CDR3 has 15 amino acids. Participant reports of clinical history set cohort assignment. Sequencing was performed with immunoSEQ multiplex PCR; in TCRdb, only in-frame clones are kept and a portion is missing. The sample has roughly 160,000 clones, more than 80% seen once. Sequences were obtained from PBMCs or T cells enriched from blood (not recorded which). The sequence was obtained from a man aged 45-65 years who had recovered from COVID-19. The chain links TRBV7-2 to TRBJ1-3; no clear D. CDR3 protein: CASSLAQFSGNTIYF. CDR3 coding DNA: TGTGCCAGCAGCTTAGCGCAGTTCTCTGGAAACACCATATATTTT.